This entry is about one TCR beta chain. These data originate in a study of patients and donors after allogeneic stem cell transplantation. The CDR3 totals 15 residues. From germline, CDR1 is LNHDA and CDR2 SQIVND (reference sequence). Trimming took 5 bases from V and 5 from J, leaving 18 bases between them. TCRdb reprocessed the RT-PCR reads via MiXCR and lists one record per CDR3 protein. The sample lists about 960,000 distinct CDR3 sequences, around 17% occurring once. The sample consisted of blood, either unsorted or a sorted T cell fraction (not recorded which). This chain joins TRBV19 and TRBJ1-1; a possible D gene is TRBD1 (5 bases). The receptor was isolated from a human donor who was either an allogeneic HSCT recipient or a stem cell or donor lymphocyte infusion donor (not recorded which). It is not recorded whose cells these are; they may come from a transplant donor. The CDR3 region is CASSWPRQGWTEAFF. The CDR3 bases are TGTGCCAGTAGTTGGCCGCGCCAGGGATGGACTGAAGCTTTCTTT.